This paragraph covers one T cell receptor beta chain sequence. Its antigen remains unidentified. The data were produced by immunoSEQ multiplex PCR, yet TCRdb's version contains in-frame clones alone and is incomplete. The table has about 200,000 clones, 80% to 90% seen once. This record comes from a study of cytomegalovirus exposure and HLA in healthy donors. The study's findings and limits: For cytomegalovirus status, the classifier reportedly gave diagnoses with high specificity and sensitivity.

Germline-derived CDR1 and CDR2 are SQVTM and ANQGSEA. The CDR3 extends over 13 amino acids. The receptor was isolated from a woman in her twenties or thirties in good health and CMV-seropositive. V is TRBV29-1 and J is TRBJ2-7, with D tentatively TRBD1 (6 bases). Material for sequencing was PBMCs. This CDR3 is CTIEGDRRYEQYF. In DNA form, the CDR3 reads TGCACCATAGAAGGAGACAGGCGGTACGAGCAGTACTTC.